These T cell receptor beta chains were read from a single sample in a study of blood T cell repertoires in COVID-19. Libraries were prepared by immunoSEQ multiplex PCR; TCRdb keeps only in-frame clonotypes and omits some of them. The sample gives over 50,000 clones, 85% of which show up once; approximately 5% is in the top ten. The sequenced sample was peripheral blood. These receptors all stem from a man aged 65 to 79 with acute or convalescent COVID-19. CDR3s include the opening cysteine and the closing phenylalanine or tryptophan. The D gene is left open where the match is weak. Only part of the rows carry a size: once, few, many, or a class if the clone is expanded.

clone_size: NA; j_call: TRBJ1-1; d_call: TRBD1; v_call: TRBV7-2; cdr3_nt: TGTGCCAGCAGGAGGGACAGGGGTTGGGACACTGAAGCTTTCTTT; cdr3_aa: CASRRDRGWDTEAFF
clone_size: NA; j_call: TRBJ2-7; d_call: NA; v_call: TRBV6-1; cdr3_nt: TGTGCCAGCAGTGAACTGAGACAGACCTACGAGCAGTACTTC; cdr3_aa: CASSELRQTYEQYF
clone_size: NA; j_call: TRBJ2-3; d_call: NA; v_call: TRBV4-2; cdr3_nt: TGTGCCAGCAGCCAAGATCAAGGAGGGGGGGCTATAGATACGCAGTATTTT; cdr3_aa: CASSQDQGGGAIDTQYF
clone_size: NA; j_call: TRBJ1-1; d_call: TRBD1; v_call: TRBV5-1; cdr3_nt: TGCGCCAGCAGCGCGACAGGGGACACTGAAGCTTTCTTT; cdr3_aa: CASSATGDTEAFF
clone_size: NA; j_call: TRBJ2-5; d_call: NA; v_call: TRBV29-1; cdr3_nt: TGCAGCGTTGCTTTGGGAGGAGAGACCCAGTACTTC; cdr3_aa: CSVALGGETQYF
clone_size: NA; j_call: TRBJ1-3; d_call: TRBD1; v_call: TRBV6-5; cdr3_nt: TGTGCCAGCACGGACAGGGCAACTGGAAACACCATATATTTT; cdr3_aa: CASTDRATGNTIYF
clone_size: few; j_call: TRBJ1-5; d_call: NA; v_call: TRBV2; cdr3_nt: TGTGCCAGCACCCCATGGAGCTCGAATCAGCCCCAGCATTTT; cdr3_aa: CASTPWSSNQPQHF
clone_size: NA; j_call: TRBJ2-7; d_call: TRBD1; v_call: TRBV14; cdr3_nt: TGTGCCAGCAGCCAAGATAGACAGGGCGAGCAGTACTTC; cdr3_aa: CASSQDRQGEQYF
clone_size: once; j_call: TRBJ2-3; d_call: TRBD2; v_call: TRBV4-2; cdr3_nt: TGTGCCAGCAGCCAAGATGGCACTAGCGGAATCACAGATACGCAGTATTTT; cdr3_aa: CASSQDGTSGITDTQYF
clone_size: NA; j_call: TRBJ1-1; d_call: NA; v_call: TRBV5-6; cdr3_nt: TGTGCCAGCAGACGAGGTCTTGGGAACACTGAAGCTTTCTTT; cdr3_aa: CASRRGLGNTEAFF
clone_size: NA; j_call: TRBJ1-5; d_call: TRBD1; v_call: TRBV10-3; cdr3_nt: TGTGCCATCAGTGAGGGACAGGGTAGCAATCAGCCCCAGCATTTT; cdr3_aa: CAISEGQGSNQPQHF
clone_size: NA; j_call: TRBJ2-1; d_call: NA; v_call: TRBV28; cdr3_nt: TGTGCCAGCCGCGGCACCCGTGCGGTGGGTTACAATGAGCAGTTCTTC; cdr3_aa: CASRGTRAVGYNEQFF
clone_size: NA; j_call: TRBJ2-7; d_call: NA; v_call: TRBV7-9; cdr3_nt: TGTGCCAGCAGCTTAGCAGCGGGTTCGAGGGAGCAGTACTTC; cdr3_aa: CASSLAAGSREQYF
clone_size: NA; j_call: TRBJ1-1; d_call: NA; v_call: TRBV5-1; cdr3_nt: TGCGCCAGCAGCTCGGAGATTGACACTGAAGCTTTCTTT; cdr3_aa: CASSSEIDTEAFF
clone_size: NA; j_call: TRBJ2-7; d_call: TRBD2; v_call: TRBV4-1; cdr3_nt: TGCGCCAGCAGCCACGGGGGACTAGGCGAGCAGTACTTC; cdr3_aa: CASSHGGLGEQYF